This TCR beta chain was retrieved from a study of OX40 agonist ivuxolimab in advanced cancers. Overall study findings and caveats: Normalized T-cell clonal expansion was also low in some nonresponders. Among the least clonally expanded were partial responders at 0.1-3.0 mg/kg. The mean number of expanded clones was higher in CD8+ T cells than in CD4+.

About this clone itself: The target antigen is unknown.

Generated by immunoSEQ multiplex PCR, the TCRdb table keeps only in-frame clones and is missing some. Found here are about 62,000 clones, over 80% of them singletons; the top ten hold about 3.7%. The V end was cut by 8 bases, the J end by 5 bases, with 15 bases between. The germline V gene has CDR1 MNHNS and CDR2 SASEGT. The CDR3 covers 13 residues. Samples of blood were obtained at baseline, on cycle 4 day 1, and on cycle 7 day 1. Specimen: CD4+ or CD8+ T cells sorted from blood, collected in a trial of the OX40 agonist ivuxolimab. The TCR originated in an adult with an advanced solid tumor such as melanoma, head and neck, liver or kidney cancer. V is TRBV6-1 and J is TRBJ2-5; D not certain. CDR3 in DNA: TGTGCCAGCCACGGAGTAAGAGCTGAGACCCAGTACTTC. This translates into CASHGVRAETQYF.